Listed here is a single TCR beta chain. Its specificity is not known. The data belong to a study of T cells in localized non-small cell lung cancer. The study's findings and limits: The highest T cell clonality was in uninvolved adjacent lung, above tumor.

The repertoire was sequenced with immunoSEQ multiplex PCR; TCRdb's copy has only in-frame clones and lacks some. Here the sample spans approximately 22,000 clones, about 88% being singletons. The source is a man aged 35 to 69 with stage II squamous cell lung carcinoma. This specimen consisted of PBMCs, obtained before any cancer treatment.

This CDR3 reads CALTLSYEQYF. In DNA form, the CDR3 reads TGTGCCTTGACCTTATCCTACGAGCAGTACTTC. The V and J genes are TRBV30 and TRBJ2-7, with D hard to call. With 7 bases removed from V and 1 base from J, the gap between germline ends came to 8 bases. CDR1 GTSNPN and CDR2 SVGIG come from the germline V gene (reference sequence). The CDR3 totals 11 residues.